This T cell receptor (beta chain) was recorded in a study of blood T cell repertoires in COVID-19. The V end lost 4 bases, the J end lost 2 bases, and 11 bases lay between the germline ends. The CDR3 contains 14 residues. Per germline, CDR1 SGHRS and CDR2 YFSETQ. The method was immunoSEQ multiplex PCR; TCRdb's version includes in-frame clones alone and lacks a portion of them. The table shows roughly 68,000 clones, with 80% to 90% occurring only once. This sequence was found in a woman aged 50 to 60 with active COVID-19. The chain recombines TRBV5-1 with TRBJ2-3; a weak D match, TRBD2 (6 bases). Sequencing used peripheral blood. Written as DNA, the CDR3 is TGCGCCAGCAGCCTGGGACTTGTCACAGATACGCAGTATTTT. The encoded protein is CASSLGLVTDTQYF.